This entry lists 7 T cell receptor beta chains sequenced from one sample in a study of early T cells in non-severe SARS-CoV-2 infection. TCRdb recomputed calls from the 5' RACE reads with MiXCR, one row per CDR3 protein. Of 32,000 or so distinct CDR3 sequences in the sample, around 5% are singletons; the top ten hold less than 15%. Sequencing input: whole blood. These receptors were taken from an adult who was a healthcare worker with PCR-confirmed SARS-CoV-2 infection or an uninfected control (not recorded which).

The CDR3 loop is CASSYQRPVLLAGDTQYF. The CDR3 DNA follows: TGTGCCAGCAGTTACCAAAGGCCGGTTCTTCTAGCGGGGGATACGCAGTATTTT. The chain recombines TRBV6-6 with TRBJ2-3; 9 bases map to TRBD2. The V gene's germline CDR1 is MNHNY and CDR2 SVGAGI (reference sequence). The CDR3 loop spans 18 amino acids. V dropped 2 bases and J dropped 6; count of bases not matched to a gene: 15.

Ten or more counts support this clonotype. The chain carries TRBV13 and TRBJ1-5, with D uncertain. CDR3 length: 15 residues. Between the trimmed V and J ends, which lost 0 bases and 5 bases, there was a span of 11 bases. CDR1 is PRHDT and CDR2 is FYEKMQ in the germline V gene (reference sequence). As DNA, the CDR3 is TGTGCCAGCAGCTTAGGGGGCCCCGGGTATCAGCCCCAGCATTTT. Its translation: CASSLGGPGYQPQHF.

This clonotype was observed a few times. This chain joins TRBV4-3 and TRBJ1-5; 8 positions agree with TRBD1. V lost 0 bases and J lost 2; bases outside the gene matches: 3. Germline loops: CDR1 LGHNA, CDR2 YSLEER. The CDR3 loop spans 16 amino acids. The DNA for the CDR3 is TGCGCCAGCAGCCAAGAATACAGGGGGGGCAATCAGCCCCAGCATTTT. Its translation: CASSQEYRGGNQPQHF.

This clonotype was found many times. The V call is TRBV7-6, the J call TRBJ2-3; the D gene is possibly TRBD1 (5 bases). V was pared by 0 bases and J by 4 bases, with 14 bases between. This CDR3 spans 16 amino acids. CDR1 is SGHVS, CDR2 FNYEAQ, per germline. The CDR3 bases are TGTGCCAGCAGCTTAGCCGCAGGGTCTGGGGCAGATACGCAGTATTTT. It is translated as CASSLAAGSGADTQYF.

This clonotype was recorded many times. This chain uses TRBV28 with TRBJ1-6, with 9 bases identical to TRBD1. This CDR3 comprises 15 residues. CDR1 is MDHEN and CDR2 is SYDVKM in the germline V gene. V dropped 5 bases and J dropped 8; count of bases not matched to a gene: 7. The CDR3 DNA is TGTGCCAGCAGTCTGAGTACAGGGGGCGATTCACCCCTCCACTTT. This gives the protein CASSLSTGGDSPLHF. The full variable domain, rest sourced from reference TRBV28 and TRBJ1-6, is DVKVTQSSRYLVKRTGEKVFLECVQDMDHENMFWYRQDPGLGLRLIYFSYDVKMKEKGDIPEGYSVSREKKERFSLILESASTNQTSMYLCASSLSTGGDSPLHFGNGTRLTVT.

The rearrangement uses TRBV28 and TRBJ2-7; 8 bases line up with TRBD2. CDR1 and CDR2 from the germline V gene are MDHEN and SYDVKM. With 6 bases clipped from V and 2 bases from J, the junction kept 6 bases outside the gene matches. CDR3 length equals 14 residues. The chain's CDR3 is CASSAGGDTYEQYF. CDR3 nucleotide sequence: TGTGCCAGCAGCGCGGGGGGCGATACCTACGAGCAGTACTTC.

This clonotype was recorded at least ten times. The gene calls are TRBV18 and TRBJ1-3; D is uncertain. CDR3 length: 13 residues. The ends were cut back, 1 base at V and 4 bases at J, with 5 bases in the middle. From germline, CDR1 is KGHSH and CDR2 LQKENI. The DNA of the CDR3 is TGTGCCAGCTCACCACAGTTCGGAAACACCATATATTTT. Translating gives CASSPQFGNTIYF. The full variable domain, completed using reference TRBV18 and TRBJ1-3, is NAGVMQNPRHLVRRRGQEARLRCSPMKGHSHVYWYRQLPEEGLKFMVYLQKENIIDESGMPKERFSAEFPKEGPSILRIQQVVRGDSAAYFCASSPQFGNTIYFGEGSWLTVV.